The entry below gives a single TCR beta chain sequence along with its context. The sample is drawn from a study of PD-L1 blockade in urothelial cancer. Study context: Analysis of the blood was performed 3 weeks (second dose) and 6 weeks after treatment start.

Profiled with immunoSEQ multiplex PCR; TCRdb holds only in-frame clones, not every one. The profile shows around 82,000 clones, around 84% of them singletons. Time point: pretreatment peripheral blood. Germline CDR1 and CDR2: SEHNR and FQNEAQ (reference sequence). The CDR3 contains 18 residues. Germline trimming cut 5 bases from V and 0 bases from J; bases unmatched to any gene: 11. The sequence derives from a man in his sixties with urothelial cancer. Sample: PBMCs, taken around atezolizumab (anti-PD-L1) treatment. J is TRBJ2-3 and V is TRBV7-9; 10 bases align to TRBD2. CDR3 DNA sequence: TGTGCCAGCAGCCGAGGTAGCGGGGGGAAAGCAAGCACAGATACGCAGTATTTT. It translates to CASSRGSGGKASTDTQYF.